Listed below are T cell receptor beta chains from one sample, sequenced in a study of T cell responses to AZD1222 COVID-19 vaccine. Clones were read by immunoSEQ multiplex PCR, and TCRdb kept only the in-frame ones, dropping some. The sample consists of about 48,000 clones, roughly 85% of them appearing once. The source was peripheral blood, collected 28 days after the second AZD1222 dose. Receptors originate from an adult who received the AZD1222 COVID-19 vaccine. Both conserved end residues are part of each CDR3. A D gene is named only where the DNA matches it firmly. The size entry is marked missing in some rows and otherwise reads once, few, many or a size class.

d_call: TRBD2; clone_size: NA; j_call: TRBJ2-1; v_call: TRBV6-9; cdr3_nt: TGTGCCAGCAGTTGGACTAGCGGGAGCTACAATGAGCAGTTCTTC; cdr3_aa: CASSWTSGSYNEQFF
d_call: NA; clone_size: once; j_call: TRBJ1-5; v_call: TRBV2; cdr3_nt: TGTGCCAGCAGTGAGTTCGGGAGTGGCAATCAGCCCCAGCATTTT; cdr3_aa: CASSEFGSGNQPQHF
d_call: NA; clone_size: NA; j_call: TRBJ2-2; v_call: TRBV7-3; cdr3_nt: TGTGCCAGCTCCGGAGGAGGCCGGGAGCTGTTTTTT; cdr3_aa: CASSGGGRELFF
d_call: NA; clone_size: few; j_call: TRBJ1-1; v_call: TRBV28; cdr3_nt: TGTGCCAGCAGTTTAGACCCAGGGAGGTCTGAAGCTTTCTTT; cdr3_aa: CASSLDPGRSEAFF
d_call: NA; clone_size: NA; j_call: TRBJ2-6; v_call: TRBV19; cdr3_nt: TGTGCCAGTAGTCCGCGAGAGGGAGGTGGGGCCAACGTCCTGACTTTC; cdr3_aa: CASSPREGGGANVLTF
d_call: NA; clone_size: NA; j_call: TRBJ2-7; v_call: TRBV7-9; cdr3_nt: TGTGCCAGCAGCCCGGCTGGCTACGAGCAGTACTTC; cdr3_aa: CASSPAGYEQYF
d_call: TRBD1; clone_size: NA; j_call: TRBJ1-6; v_call: TRBV27; cdr3_nt: TGTGCCAGCAGTGTCCGGGACAGGGGAGGTTCACCCCTCCACTTT; cdr3_aa: CASSVRDRGGSPLHF
d_call: NA; clone_size: NA; j_call: TRBJ2-3; v_call: TRBV28; cdr3_nt: TGTGCCAGCAGTTTCAGCGGATCTAGCACAGATACGCAGTATTTT; cdr3_aa: CASSFSGSSTDTQYF
d_call: NA; clone_size: NA; j_call: TRBJ2-5; v_call: TRBV6-5; cdr3_nt: TGTGCCAGCAGAGCCGGACGGAATCAAGAGACCCAGTACTTC; cdr3_aa: CASRAGRNQETQYF
d_call: NA; clone_size: NA; j_call: TRBJ1-6; v_call: TRBV18; cdr3_nt: TGTGCCAGCTCACCCAGGGTCAGCGATAATTCACCCCTCCACTTT; cdr3_aa: CASSPRVSDNSPLHF
d_call: NA; clone_size: NA; j_call: TRBJ2-6; v_call: TRBV12-3/TRBV12-4; cdr3_nt: TGTGCCAGCAGCCGTGAGGAGAGGATCGTCCTGACTTTC; cdr3_aa: CASSREERIVLTF
d_call: TRBD1; clone_size: NA; j_call: TRBJ2-2; v_call: TRBV30; cdr3_nt: TGTGCCTGGAGTCGCTCAGGGGGCCCCGGGGAGCTGTTTTTT; cdr3_aa: CAWSRSGGPGELFF
d_call: TRBD1; clone_size: NA; j_call: TRBJ1-4; v_call: TRBV5-6; cdr3_nt: TGTGCCAGCAGCGATCCCAGGGGGAGTAGTGAAAAACTGTTTTTT; cdr3_aa: CASSDPRGSSEKLFF
d_call: NA; clone_size: NA; j_call: TRBJ2-3; v_call: TRBV18; cdr3_nt: TGTGCCAGCTCTACCGACGGGATTAGGACAGATACGCAGTATTTT; cdr3_aa: CASSTDGIRTDTQYF
d_call: TRBD2; clone_size: once; j_call: TRBJ2-3; v_call: TRBV29-1; cdr3_nt: TGCAGCGTTGGTTTCACTAGCGGGAAAACAGATACGCAGTATTTT; cdr3_aa: CSVGFTSGKTDTQYF
d_call: NA; clone_size: NA; j_call: TRBJ2-1; v_call: TRBV15; cdr3_nt: TGTGCCACCAGCCTACAGCAGAGCTCCTACAATGAGCAGTTCTTC; cdr3_aa: CATSLQQSSYNEQFF
d_call: NA; clone_size: NA; j_call: TRBJ1-2; v_call: TRBV28; cdr3_nt: TGTGCCAGCAGTTTGTGGCGGGATGGCTACACCTTC; cdr3_aa: CASSLWRDGYTF
d_call: NA; clone_size: NA; j_call: TRBJ1-1; v_call: TRBV5-6; cdr3_nt: TGTGCCAGCAGCTTGGCCAGCTCTGAAGCTTTCTTT; cdr3_aa: CASSLASSEAFF
d_call: NA; clone_size: NA; j_call: TRBJ1-2; v_call: TRBV9; cdr3_nt: TGTGCCAGCAGCCCGGGCCACTGGGGCTTTCAAAACTATGGCTACACCTTC; cdr3_aa: CASSPGHWGFQNYGYTF
d_call: NA; clone_size: NA; j_call: TRBJ2-2; v_call: TRBV6-1; cdr3_nt: TGTGCCAGCAGTGAACTCTTAGGGGGGGCCGGGGAGCTGTTTTTT; cdr3_aa: CASSELLGGAGELFF
d_call: NA; clone_size: once; j_call: TRBJ2-5; v_call: TRBV3-1/TRBV3-2; cdr3_nt: TGTGCCAGCAGTCAAGGGACTTTTCAAGAGACCCAGTACTTC; cdr3_aa: CASSQGTFQETQYF
d_call: TRBD1; clone_size: NA; j_call: TRBJ1-1; v_call: TRBV6-5; cdr3_nt: TGTGCCAGCAGCCGGGACAGGGACACTGAAGCTTTCTTT; cdr3_aa: CASSRDRDTEAFF
d_call: TRBD2; clone_size: NA; j_call: TRBJ2-1; v_call: TRBV7-2; cdr3_nt: TGTGCCAGCAGCTTAGCTAGCGGGAGTGGCGATGAGCAGTTCTTC; cdr3_aa: CASSLASGSGDEQFF
d_call: TRBD1; clone_size: NA; j_call: TRBJ2-4; v_call: TRBV11-3; cdr3_nt: TGTGCCAGCAGCTTGGCGCCGGGACAGCATAAGTACTTC; cdr3_aa: CASSLAPGQHKYF
d_call: TRBD1; clone_size: NA; j_call: TRBJ1-5; v_call: TRBV11-1; cdr3_nt: TGTGCCAGCAGAACGGACAGGCTAAACAATCAGCCCCAGCATTTT; cdr3_aa: CASRTDRLNNQPQHF
d_call: NA; clone_size: NA; j_call: TRBJ2-7; v_call: TRBV10-3; cdr3_nt: TGTGCCATCAGTGAGGATTTTGGTTTTCGAGAGCAGTACTTC; cdr3_aa: CAISEDFGFREQYF
d_call: NA; clone_size: NA; j_call: TRBJ2-3; v_call: TRBV2; cdr3_nt: TGTGCCAGCAGCAGGGACCATACGCAGTATTTT; cdr3_aa: CASSRDHTQYF
d_call: NA; clone_size: NA; j_call: TRBJ2-5; v_call: TRBV27; cdr3_nt: TGTGCCAGCAGCCGAAAGGGACCTCAAGAGACCCAGTACTTC; cdr3_aa: CASSRKGPQETQYF
d_call: NA; clone_size: NA; j_call: TRBJ1-5; v_call: TRBV15; cdr3_nt: TGTGCCACCAGCATCGACCACAATCAGCCCCAGCATTTT; cdr3_aa: CATSIDHNQPQHF
d_call: NA; clone_size: NA; j_call: TRBJ2-6; v_call: TRBV4-2; cdr3_nt: TGTGCCAGCAGCCAAGATCTTGGGGCTGGGGCCAACGTCCTGACTTTC; cdr3_aa: CASSQDLGAGANVLTF
d_call: TRBD1; clone_size: NA; j_call: TRBJ2-3; v_call: TRBV7-2; cdr3_nt: TGTGCCAGCAGCCCCCGGACAGGGAGCACAGATACGCAGTATTTT; cdr3_aa: CASSPRTGSTDTQYF
d_call: NA; clone_size: NA; j_call: TRBJ1-6; v_call: TRBV19; cdr3_nt: TGTGCCAGTAGTAGAGGAGGGAGCTCCTATAATTCACCCCTCCACTTT; cdr3_aa: CASSRGGSSYNSPLHF
d_call: NA; clone_size: NA; j_call: TRBJ1-4; v_call: TRBV28; cdr3_nt: TGTGCCAGCAGCAAACAGGGCCCTAATGAAAAACTGTTTTTT; cdr3_aa: CASSKQGPNEKLFF
d_call: NA; clone_size: NA; j_call: TRBJ1-3; v_call: TRBV19; cdr3_nt: TGTGCCAGTAGTACATGGACACTTAAATCTGGAAACACCATATATTTT; cdr3_aa: CASSTWTLKSGNTIYF
d_call: NA; clone_size: NA; j_call: TRBJ2-7; v_call: TRBV7-2; cdr3_nt: TGTGCCAGCAGCTTAGGCCCACTACAGGGCCGGGGGTACGAGCAGTACTTC; cdr3_aa: CASSLGPLQGRGYEQYF
d_call: TRBD2; clone_size: NA; j_call: TRBJ2-3; v_call: TRBV5-8; cdr3_nt: TGTGCCAGCAGCCCTGGACTAGCGGGTACAGATACGCAGTATTTT; cdr3_aa: CASSPGLAGTDTQYF
d_call: NA; clone_size: NA; j_call: TRBJ2-3; v_call: TRBV5-1; cdr3_nt: TGCGCCAGCAGCTTGGCCGGCGAGTACACAGATACGCAGTATTTT; cdr3_aa: CASSLAGEYTDTQYF
d_call: TRBD1; clone_size: NA; j_call: TRBJ2-2; v_call: TRBV7-6; cdr3_nt: TGTGCCAGCAGCTTCGGCCAGGGGGAATCCGGGGAGCTGTTTTTT; cdr3_aa: CASSFGQGESGELFF
d_call: NA; clone_size: NA; j_call: TRBJ1-5; v_call: TRBV27; cdr3_nt: TGTGCCAGCAGTCCACTCCAGGGGTTCGATCAGCCCCAGCATTTT; cdr3_aa: CASSPLQGFDQPQHF
d_call: NA; clone_size: NA; j_call: TRBJ2-7; v_call: TRBV12-3/TRBV12-4; cdr3_nt: TGTGCCAGCAGGGGACGGTCCTACGAGCAGTACTTC; cdr3_aa: CASRGRSYEQYF
d_call: NA; clone_size: NA; j_call: TRBJ2-1; v_call: TRBV6-5; cdr3_nt: TGTGCCAGCAGTTACTACGATGAGCAGTTCTTC; cdr3_aa: CASSYYDEQFF
d_call: NA; clone_size: NA; j_call: TRBJ2-5; v_call: TRBV27; cdr3_nt: TGTGCCAGCGGCGCGGCGGGCAGGGGTAATTGGGAGACCCAGTACTTC; cdr3_aa: CASGAAGRGNWETQYF
d_call: NA; clone_size: NA; j_call: TRBJ1-5; v_call: TRBV5-5; cdr3_nt: TGTGCCAGCAGCCAACGACCGATTAGCAATCAGCCCCAGCATTTT; cdr3_aa: CASSQRPISNQPQHF
d_call: NA; clone_size: NA; j_call: TRBJ1-6; v_call: TRBV20-1; cdr3_nt: TGCAGTGCTAGTGGGAAAAGGGGGACCCCCGGTTCACCCCTCCACTTT; cdr3_aa: CSASGKRGTPGSPLHF
d_call: TRBD1; clone_size: NA; j_call: TRBJ2-7; v_call: TRBV6-5; cdr3_nt: TGTGCCAGCAGCCGGGACAGCTACTACGAGCAGTACTTC; cdr3_aa: CASSRDSYYEQYF
d_call: NA; clone_size: NA; j_call: TRBJ2-1; v_call: TRBV30; cdr3_nt: TGTGCCTGGAGTGTATCGCGTTTTAGGAATGAGCAGTTCTTC; cdr3_aa: CAWSVSRFRNEQFF
d_call: TRBD1; clone_size: NA; j_call: TRBJ2-1; v_call: TRBV28; cdr3_nt: TGTGCCAGCAGTTTATACCAAGGGGGCCCACTTTACAATGAGCAGTTCTTC; cdr3_aa: CASSLYQGGPLYNEQFF
d_call: TRBD2; clone_size: few; j_call: TRBJ2-3; v_call: TRBV5-1; cdr3_nt: TGCGCCAGCAGTCCCGGACTAGCGGGGCCCACAGATACGCAGTATTTT; cdr3_aa: CASSPGLAGPTDTQYF
d_call: NA; clone_size: NA; j_call: TRBJ1-4; v_call: TRBV18; cdr3_nt: TGTGCCAGCTCACCACAGGACCTGGTCACTAATGAAAAACTGTTTTTT; cdr3_aa: CASSPQDLVTNEKLFF
d_call: TRBD2; clone_size: NA; j_call: TRBJ2-1; v_call: TRBV9; cdr3_nt: TGTGCCAGCAGCGTAGACGCGGGAGGAATTTACAATGAGCAGTTCTTC; cdr3_aa: CASSVDAGGIYNEQFF
d_call: TRBD2; clone_size: NA; j_call: TRBJ2-7; v_call: TRBV7-9; cdr3_nt: TGTGCCAGCAGCCGAAGGGGAGGGGTTAAGCAGTACTTC; cdr3_aa: CASSRRGGVKQYF
d_call: NA; clone_size: NA; j_call: TRBJ1-5; v_call: TRBV7-2; cdr3_nt: TGTGCCAGCAGCCCCCAGGGTGGTCAGCCCCAGCATTTT; cdr3_aa: CASSPQGGQPQHF
d_call: NA; clone_size: NA; j_call: TRBJ2-2; v_call: TRBV9; cdr3_nt: TGTGCCAGCAGCGCCCCCTTTGTTCCGGAGGGCACCGGGGAGCTGTTTTTT; cdr3_aa: CASSAPFVPEGTGELFF
d_call: TRBD2; clone_size: NA; j_call: TRBJ2-7; v_call: TRBV15; cdr3_nt: TGTGCCACCAGCCTAGCGGGGGCTGGGGAGCAGTACTTC; cdr3_aa: CATSLAGAGEQYF